Following are 11 T cell receptor beta chains from one sample sequenced in a study of T-cell reconstitution after alpha-beta-depleted transplantation in children. Unique molecular identifiers were incorporated into the prepared TCRbeta library. Each CDR3 protein is one row after TCRdb ran MiXCR on the PCR reads. The data show 550,000 to 600,000 distinct CDR3 sequences, with 20% to 25% seen just once and 13% to 15% held by the top ten. The sample here was PBMCs, mostly from graft donor cells, taken 360 days after TCRalphabeta/CD19-depleted stem cell transplant. Source of these receptors: a boy in the first two years of life who had a stem cell transplant for acute myeloid leukemia, so the T cells may come from the graft donor.

This sequence joins TRBV5-1 and TRBJ2-5; D is perhaps TRBD1 (6 bases). Trimming took off 4 bases at V and 2 bases at J, with 18 bases between the two ends. This CDR3 is 16 amino acids long. Looked up from germline, CDR1 is SGHRS and CDR2 is YFSETQ. Here the CDR3 reads CASSEGFGRGQETQYF. CDR3 in DNA: TGCGCCAGCAGCGAGGGATTCGGCAGGGGACAAGAGACCCAGTACTTC.

This clonotype has ten or more counts. The genes are TRBV5-1 and TRBJ2-1, with TRBD2 matching 8 bases. Germline loops: CDR1 SGHRS, CDR2 YFSETQ. The junction had 11 bases not matched to a gene; V was cut back by 4 bases and J by 8 bases. This CDR3 has 15 residues. CDR3 sequence reads: CASSHRGGPRDEQFF. The CDR3 nucleotides are TGCGCCAGCAGCCATCGGGGGGGCCCCCGGGATGAGCAGTTCTTC. Variable domain in full (rest from reference TRBV5-1 and TRBJ2-1): KAGVTQTPRYLIKTRGQQVTLSCSPISGHRSVSWYQQTPGQGLQFLFEYFSETQRNKGNFPGRFSGRQFSNSRSEMNVSTLELGDSALYLCASSHRGGPRDEQFFGPGTRLTVL.

This chain links TRBV5-1 with TRBJ1-1; D gene ambiguous. Germline loops: CDR1 SGHRS, CDR2 YFSETQ. CDR3 length: 13 amino acids. V was pared by 4 bases and J by 2 bases, with 9 bases between. The CDR3 DNA sequence: TGCGCCAGCAGCCTGAAAATTAACACTGAAGCTTTCTTT. This codes for CASSLKINTEAFF.

This clonotype was seen only a few times. V and J are TRBV20-1 and TRBJ2-2; D not resolved. This CDR3 contains 15 residues. Germline assignment: CDR1 DFQATT and CDR2 SNEGSKA (reference sequence). V lost 0 bases, J lost 4 bases, and 12 bases lay in between. CDR3 DNA: TGCAGTGCTAGAGATCATGGGTTGAGCACCGGGGAGCTGTTTTTT. It encodes CSARDHGLSTGELFF.

This chain connects TRBV6-5 to TRBJ2-1; 8 nucleotides align to TRBD2. The CDR3 length is 17 residues. V was clipped by 0 bases and J by 4 bases; unmatched bases: 8. CDR1 MNHEY and CDR2 SVGAGI come from the germline V gene. The CDR3 DNA follows: TGTGCCAGCAGTTACTCGATGGGGGCTAGCGGGTACAATGAGCAGTTCTTC. Translating it yields CASSYSMGASGYNEQFF.

The chain is built from TRBV29-1 and TRBJ2-1; D unresolved. This CDR3 is built from 17 residues. With 0 bases removed from V and 0 bases from J, the gap between germline ends came to 15 bases. From germline, CDR1 is SQVTM and CDR2 ANQGSEA. CDR3: CSVEDPTQGSSYNEQFF. For the CDR3, the DNA is TGCAGCGTTGAAGATCCGACCCAAGGATCCTCCTACAATGAGCAGTTCTTC.

The V gene is TRBV12-3 or TRBV12-4, the J gene TRBJ2-7, with a possible D match to TRBD1 (5 bases). The CDR3 has 13 amino acids. V lost 5 bases and J 3 bases, leaving 11 bases between the germline ends. DNA for the CDR3: TGTGCCAGCAGTCCTTGGACAAACTACGAGCAGTACTTC. This sequence encodes CASSPWTNYEQYF.

This clonotype was observed a handful of times. The chain carries TRBV24-1 and TRBJ2-7; D is ambiguous. V was cut by 6 bases and J by 4 bases, with 0 bases left in between. The CDR3 consists of 9 residues. Germline assignment: CDR1 KGHDR and CDR2 SFDVKD. The CDR3 is CATSYEQYV. CDR3 nucleotides: TGTGCCACCAGTTACGAGCAGTACGTC.

The sample holds a few counts of this clonotype. The rearrangement joins TRBV5-1 to TRBJ2-4; D gene ambiguous. Trimming pared 7 bases from V and 3 bases from J, leaving 20 bases between. CDR1 is SGHRS and CDR2 is YFSETQ in the germline V gene. The CDR3 is 16 residues long. The CDR3 is CASAETTPIFKNIQYF. The CDR3 DNA is TGCGCCAGCGCCGAAACGACCCCAATTTTCAAAAACATTCAGTACTTC.

There are many counts of this clonotype. CDR3 loop: CASSYSGPNEQFF. The CDR3 DNA follows: TGTGCCAGCAGTTACTCGGGACCGAATGAGCAGTTCTTC. The chain employs TRBV6-5 and TRBJ2-1; D assignment may be TRBD1 or TRBD2 (5 bases each). Germline-derived CDR1 and CDR2 are MNHEY and SVGAGI. The CDR3 is 13 amino acids. The germline V and J ends were trimmed by 0 bases and 7 bases, with 7 bases remaining between them.

Many counts were recorded for this clonotype. This chain connects TRBV13 to TRBJ2-7, with D possibly matching TRBD2 (6 bases). Germline values: CDR1 PRHDT, CDR2 FYEKMQ (reference sequence). Trimming took 3 bases from V and 3 from J, leaving 9 bases between them. This CDR3 region has 13 residues. This chain's CDR3 is CASSFGGSYEQYV. Here the CDR3 DNA reads TGTGCCAGCAGCTTTGGGGGGAGCTACGAGCAGTACGTC.